Listed below are T cell receptor beta chains from one sample, sequenced in a study of T-cell reconstitution after alpha-beta-depleted transplantation in children. TCRdb passed the PCR reads through MiXCR, listing each CDR3 protein once. This table has 600,000 to 800,000 distinct CDR3 sequences, 13% appearing once. Material: PBMCs, obtained before TCRalphabeta/CD19-depleted stem cell transplant. All receptors derive from a girl aged 2 to 10 with congenital amegakaryocytic thrombocytopenia, due to receive a stem cell transplant. CDR3s include the opening cysteine and the closing phenylalanine or tryptophan. Fields, in order: V gene, J gene, clone size, CDR3 length, D gene, CDR3 DNA, CDR3 protein. A D gene is named only where the DNA matches it firmly. Where a row states a size, it is once, few, many or the class of an expanded clone; other rows omit it.

TRBV20-1,TRBJ2-1,many,12,-,TGCAGTGCAATTCGGGAGTACAATGAGCAGTTCTTC,CSAIREYNEQFF
TRBV12-3/TRBV12-4,TRBJ1-2,many,12,-,TGTGCCAGCAGCCCGAATCTCTATGGCTACACCTTC,CASSPNLYGYTF
TRBV7-9,TRBJ2-7,-,13,-,TGTGCCAGCGGCCACGGGAACTCCTACGAGCAGTACTTC,CASGHGNSYEQYF
TRBV2,TRBJ1-3,few,14,-,TGTGCCAGCAGTGGGCGCAGATCTGGAAACACCATATATTTT,CASSGRRSGNTIYF
TRBV5-1,TRBJ2-7,many,12,-,TGCGCCAGCAGCTCCACCCGACAGGCACAGTACTTC,CASSSTRQAQYF
TRBV5-5,TRBJ2-3,many,15,-,TGTGCCAGCAGGACCTCAGGGCGGGCCACAGATACGCAGTATTTT,CASRTSGRATDTQYF
TRBV5-1,TRBJ2-5,many,15,-,TGCGCCAGCAGCTCCGTACAGGGGACTCAAGAGACCCAGTACTTC,CASSSVQGTQETQYF
TRBV20-1,TRBJ2-1,-,15,TRBD2,TGCAGTGCTGACCCGGGACTAGCGACCTACAATGAGCAGTTCTTC,CSADPGLATYNEQFF
TRBV7-9,TRBJ2-1,few,14,-,TGTGCCAGCAGCTCCCCGGGACCCCACAATGAGCAGTTCTTC,CASSSPGPHNEQFF
TRBV27,TRBJ2-4,-,15,-,TGTGCCAGCAGTTTATCGGGGGGATCCAAAAACATTCAGTACTTC,CASSLSGGSKNIQYF
TRBV20-1,TRBJ2-1,once,16,TRBD2,TGCTGTGCGGCGGGGGGGCTAGCGTCAACCTACAATGAGCAGTTCTTC,CCAAGGLASTYNEQFF
TRBV7-9,TRBJ2-7,many,16,-,TGTGCCAGCAGCTTAGAGGGGAGGGGGGCCATCTACGAGCAGTACTTC,CASSLEGRGAIYEQYF
TRBV27,TRBJ1-6,-,16,TRBD1,TGTGCCAGCAGTTTACAGGGGGGCTCCTATAATTCACCCCTCCACTTT,CASSLQGGSYNSPLHF
TRBV9,TRBJ2-3,many,15,-,TGTGCCAGCAGCGTCGGGACCCCAAGCACAGATACGCAGTATTTT,CASSVGTPSTDTQYF
TRBV9,TRBJ2-1,-,14,TRBD2,TGTGCCAGCAGCGGCGCTAGCGGGCACAATGAGCAGTTCTTC,CASSGASGHNEQFF
TRBV12-3/TRBV12-4,TRBJ2-7,-,14,-,TGTGCCAGCGGTAAGGACCGTAGCTCCTACGAGCAGTACTTC,CASGKDRSSYEQYF
TRBV12-3/TRBV12-4,TRBJ2-1,many,14,-,TGTGCCAGCACTCAACCGGGACTCCACGTTGAGCAGTTCTTC,CASTQPGLHVEQFF
TRBV29-1,TRBJ1-1,many,14,-,TGCAGCGCTTGCACGACCCTCTCGAAGACTGAAGCTTTCTTT,CSACTTLSKTEAFF
TRBV5-1,TRBJ2-7,many,16,TRBD2,TGCGCCAGCAGTACAAGGGGTACGACTAGCATCTACGAGCAGTACTTC,CASSTRGTTSIYEQYF
TRBV29-1,TRBJ2-5,few,12,-,TGCAGCGTTGCTGGGTCAGGAGAGACCCAGTACTTC,CSVAGSGETQYF
TRBV4-1,TRBJ1-5,-,17,-,TGCGCCAGCAGCCAAGAACATTCGACAGGCCGGGGTCAGCCCCAGCATTTT,CASSQEHSTGRGQPQHF
TRBV7-2,TRBJ1-6,-,16,-,TGTGCCAGCAGCGTCACCTTACGGTCATATAATTCACCCCTCCACTTT,CASSVTLRSYNSPLHF
TRBV20-1,TRBJ2-1,many,16,-,TGCAGTGCTAGCATCTGGGGGCCAATGGGAACCAATGAGCAGTTCTTC,CSASIWGPMGTNEQFF
TRBV5-1,TRBJ1-1,-,14,-,TGCGCCAGCAGCTTATTCACAAGGAACACTGAAGCTTTCTTT,CASSLFTRNTEAFF
TRBV20-1,TRBJ2-7,many,12,-,TGCAGTGCTATGGGCGGTACCTACGAGCAGTACTTC,CSAMGGTYEQYF
TRBV9,TRBJ2-1,many,16,TRBD2,TGTGCCAACCCTGGCTTGGGGGGGGTTACCTACAATGAGCAGTTCTTC,CANPGLGGVTYNEQFF
TRBV21-1,TRBJ2-7,few,15,-,TGTGCCAGCAGCAAAGAACACGGGAGACCCTACGAGCAGTACTTC,CASSKEHGRPYEQYF
TRBV11-1,TRBJ2-3,-,18,-,TGTGCCAGCAGCGCAATTTACAGGGATGCTGGAGAAACAGATACGCAGTATTTT,CASSAIYRDAGETDTQYF
TRBV7-2,TRBJ1-4,few,15,-,TGTGCCAGCAGCTCCTCGGAGGCAACTAATGAAAAACTGTTTTTT,CASSSSEATNEKLFF
TRBV18,TRBJ2-7,many,15,-,TGTGCCAGCTCACCGAAGGCTACCTTAATGGGCGAGCAGTACTTC,CASSPKATLMGEQYF
TRBV5-1,TRBJ2-2,-,17,TRBD2,TGCGCCAGCAGCTTTACTAGCGGGAGAGGGAACACCGGGGAGCTGTTTTTT,CASSFTSGRGNTGELFF
TRBV29-1,TRBJ2-5,few,14,TRBD2,TGCAGCGTAAACGGCCTAGGGAGGGGAGAGACCCAGTACTTC,CSVNGLGRGETQYF
TRBV7-6,TRBJ2-1,-,16,TRBD1,TGTGCCAGCAGCTTAGCTGTAGGGGGCGCGTACAATGAGCAGTTCTTC,CASSLAVGGAYNEQFF
TRBV20-1,TRBJ2-2,many,14,-,TGCAGTGCTAGTTTCTGGGAGGCGGGCGGGGAGCTGTTTTTT,CSASFWEAGGELFF
TRBV5-1,TRBJ1-2,few,13,-,TGCGCCAGCAGCTTGGATGTTTACTATGGCTACACCTTC,CASSLDVYYGYTF
TRBV29-1,TRBJ2-3,-,14,-,TGCAGCGTTCCTGACAGCTGGTGGACAGATACGCAGTATTTT,CSVPDSWWTDTQYF
TRBV5-1,TRBJ2-4,many,16,TRBD2,TGCGCCAGCAGCTTGCTAGCGGGAGGGCCTAGGAACATTCAGTACTTC,CASSLLAGGPRNIQYF
TRBV5-1,TRBJ1-1,many,14,-,TGCGCCAGCAGCTTGGAGGGACAGAACACTGAAGCTTTCTTT,CASSLEGQNTEAFF
TRBV20-1,TRBJ1-6,-,14,-,TGCAGTGCAGTAAGGGGAAACCAAAATTCACCCCTCCACTTT,CSAVRGNQNSPLHF